The TCR beta chain under discussion was sequenced for a study of cytomegalovirus exposure and HLA in healthy donors. Amplification used 60 Vbeta primers and 13 Jbeta primers. The protocol was immunoSEQ multiplex PCR, while the TCRdb copy is restricted to in-frame clones and leaves out a portion. The sample gives some 120,000 clones, about 73% of which show up once; under 6.5% is in the top ten. General study findings and limits: Per a prior analysis, the majority of TCR beta V segments were productive roughly 87% or roughly 30% of the time. Near-uniform donor sequencing depth was presumed by presence/absence analyses. When a later analysis was performed, an Asian-associated ancestry cluster reportedly had fewer N-insertions than the approximately 700-donor mean. A later analysis, which compared TCR beta chains of equal frequency, found the HLA-associated ones more clonally expanded.

V shed 3 bases and J shed 6 bases, with 12 bases lying between them. Germline V CDR1 and CDR2: SGDLS, YYNGEE. CDR3 length: 14 residues. On this clone: Its antigen is undetermined.

This chain joins TRBV9 and TRBJ1-4; TRBD1 might be the D (5 bases). The specimen was PBMCs. This TCR was sampled from a woman between 50 and 59 years old in good health and CMV-seropositive. CDR3 sequence: CASSAWGGYEKLFF. CDR3 nucleotide sequence: TGTGCCAGCAGCGCGTGGGGGGGGTATGAAAAACTGTTTTTT. Supplemented by reference TRBV9 and TRBJ1-4, the full variable domain reads DSGVTQTPKHLITATGQRVTLRCSPRSGDLSVYWYQQSLDQGLQFLIQYYNGEERAKGNILERFSAQQFPDLHSELNLSSLELGDSALYFCASSAWGGYEKLFFGSGTQLSVL.